These T cell receptor beta chains were read from a single sample in a study of shared clonotypes between healthy human individuals. Assay: immunoSEQ multiplex PCR; the TCRdb copy retains only in-frame clones and omits some. The sample yields about 2,100,000 clones, under 95% seen once. The sequenced sample was naive CD8+ T cells from PBMCs. These receptors all come from a man between 18 and 29 years old in good health. Some clones in this sample may be carry-over from other donors' samples. The CDR3 runs from the conserved cysteine through the conserved F or W. A D gene is named only where the DNA matches it firmly. Some rows have no size entry. The others give once, few or many, or a class for an expanded clone.

d_call,v_call,clone_size,cdr3_length,j_call,cdr3_nt,cdr3_aa
.,TRBV4-1,.,14,TRBJ2-5,TGCGCCAGCAGCCAAGACAAGGGACTCCGGACCCAGTACTTC,CASSQDKGLRTQYF
.,TRBV5-6,.,14,TRBJ1-2,TGTGCCAGCAGCTTAGGGGCCCCCTTCTATGGCTACACCTTC,CASSLGAPFYGYTF
.,TRBV4-3,.,16,TRBJ2-5,TGCGCCAGCAGCCAAGAAAAAACCCGGGCGCAAGAGACCCAGTACTTC,CASSQEKTRAQETQYF
.,TRBV2,few,13,TRBJ1-5,TGTGCCAGCAGTCCACAGGGAAATCAGCCCCAGCATTTT,CASSPQGNQPQHF
TRBD2,TRBV7-9,.,15,TRBJ2-1,TGTGCCAGCAGCTTCGGTGTGCGGGAGTCTAATGAGCAGTTCTTC,CASSFGVRESNEQFF
.,TRBV27,.,15,TRBJ2-1,TGTGCCAGCAGGCTATCGGCAGGGCCCCACAATGAGCAGTTCTTC,CASRLSAGPHNEQFF
.,TRBV7-9,.,13,TRBJ2-1,TGTGCCAGCAGCTTAGAAGGCAACAATGAGCAGTTCTTC,CASSLEGNNEQFF
.,TRBV28,.,16,TRBJ1-1,TGTGCCAGCAGACCAAGGCTTTGGGTAGGGGGGACTGAAGCTTTCTTT,CASRPRLWVGGTEAFF
.,TRBV18,.,13,TRBJ1-2,TGTGCCAGCTCACCACCGGGGGATCATGGCTACACCTTC,CASSPPGDHGYTF
TRBD1,TRBV5-1,.,16,TRBJ2-3,TGCGCCAGCAGCTTAACACAGGGGGCAGACGCAGATACGCAGTATTTT,CASSLTQGADADTQYF
.,TRBV7-2,.,15,TRBJ2-1,TGTGCCAGCAGCTTAACAGACAACCGGTGGAGTGAGCAGTTCTTC,CASSLTDNRWSEQFF
.,TRBV7-2,.,13,TRBJ2-1,TGTGCCAGCAGCTTGACTAGTAGCAATGAGCAGTTCTTC,CASSLTSSNEQFF
.,TRBV7-8,.,12,TRBJ2-7,TGTGCCAGCAGCTTGCCGGGAAACGAGCAGTACTTC,CASSLPGNEQYF
.,TRBV11-1,.,12,TRBJ1-1,TGTGCCAGCAGCTCCGAGAACACTGAAGCTTTCTTT,CASSSENTEAFF
TRBD2,TRBV20-1,.,11,TRBJ2-7,TGCAGTGGGGGCCTAGCGGGAGTGGTTTACTTC,CSGGLAGVVYF
.,TRBV7-9,.,13,TRBJ1-2,TGTGCCAGCAGCTTTAGGGATGGCTATGGCTACACCTTC,CASSFRDGYGYTF
TRBD2,TRBV6-4,.,16,TRBJ2-3,TGTGCCAGCAGTGACTTGGAACTAGCGGGAGGGGATACGCAGTATTTT,CASSDLELAGGDTQYF
.,TRBV25-1,.,14,TRBJ2-5,TGTGCCAGCACCCAAGGTGGGGGGAAAGAGACCCAGTACTTC,CASTQGGGKETQYF
TRBD1,TRBV14,.,14,TRBJ2-7,TGTGCCAGCAGCTTGATGACAGGGATGGGGGAGCAGTACTTC,CASSLMTGMGEQYF
TRBD2,TRBV4-1,.,15,TRBJ2-7,TGCGCCAGCAGCCAAGAGGCGGGAGCGGGCTACGAGCAGTACTTC,CASSQEAGAGYEQYF
.,TRBV5-4,.,16,TRBJ1-1,TGTGCCAGCAGCTTAGAACCACTGGGGGCCCGCGCTGAAGCTTTCTTT,CASSLEPLGARAEAFF
.,TRBV19,.,15,TRBJ2-1,TGTGCCAGTAGTATGGGCGGTTTGTCCTACAATGAGCAGTTCTTC,CASSMGGLSYNEQFF
.,TRBV27,.,13,TRBJ2-7,TGTGCCAGCAGTTTTGGGGGTCGCTACGAGCAGTACTTC,CASSFGGRYEQYF
TRBD2,TRBV27,.,17,TRBJ2-5,TGTGCCAGCGGCACTATGGGACTAGCGGGAGTCAGGGAGACCCAGTACTTC,CASGTMGLAGVRETQYF
TRBD2,TRBV9,.,14,TRBJ2-1,TGTGCCAGCAGCGCCGGGACTAGCCCCAGTGAGCAGTTCTTC,CASSAGTSPSEQFF